These 32 T cell receptor beta chains were all obtained from the same sample, sequenced in a study of PD-1 blockade in classical Hodgkin lymphoma. Patients all relapsed after autologous stem cell transplantation, and there was variation in brentuximab vedotin exposure. Sequenced by immunoSEQ multiplex PCR; TCRdb stores in-frame clones only, minus some. Here the sample spans more than 90,000 clones, more than 80% being singletons. The starting material was peripheral blood mononuclear cells (PBMCs), obtained before the second cycle of nivolumab. The receptor set was obtained from a human donor with classical Hodgkin lymphoma.

In its sample, this clone was seen a few times. The chain links TRBV7-2 to TRBJ2-1; TRBD2 might be the D (5 bases). Trimming removed 3 bases at V and 5 bases at J, with 8 bases between. The CDR3 runs 13 residues. CDR1 and CDR2 (germline): SGHTA, FQGNSA. This CDR3 is CASSFSVDNEQFF. The DNA of the CDR3 is TGTGCCAGCAGCTTTAGCGTAGACAATGAGCAGTTCTTC. Full variable domain (remainder filled in from reference TRBV7-2 and TRBJ2-1): GAGVSQSPSNKVTEKGKDVELRCDPISGHTALYWYRQSLGQGLEFLIYFQGNSAPDKSGLPSDRFSAERTGGSVSTLTIQRTQQEDSAVYLCASSFSVDNEQFFGPGTRLTVL.

The chain joins TRBV30 to TRBJ1-4; 10 positions agree with TRBD1. Germline values: CDR1 GTSNPN, CDR2 SVGIG (reference sequence). The CDR3 has 16 amino acids. The trim removed 0 bases at V and 4 bases at J, leaving 5 bases unmatched. The CDR3 reads CAWSVARTGGNEKLFF. CDR3 nucleotide sequence: TGTGCCTGGAGTGTAGCTCGGACAGGGGGTAATGAAAAACTGTTTTTT.

V is TRBV10-2 and J is TRBJ2-1, with D tentatively TRBD2 (6 bases). The V end lost 7 bases, the J end lost 9 bases, and 19 bases lay between the germline ends. CDR1 is WSHSY, CDR2 SAAADI, per germline. The CDR3 extends over 14 amino acids. CDR3 residues: CASMGVAGRGEQFF. The CDR3 bases are TGCGCCAGCATGGGGGTTGCCGGGCGGGGTGAGCAGTTCTTC.

V is TRBV10-1 and J is TRBJ2-5, with D uncertain. This CDR3 is 12 amino acids long. Trimming removed 0 bases from V and 7 bases from J, with 6 bases in between. Germline-derived CDR1 and CDR2 are WNHNN and SYGVQD (reference sequence). CDR3 in DNA: TGCGCCAGCAGTGAGTCGGGCGGGACCCAGTACTTC. Translating it yields CASSESGGTQYF.

This chain joins TRBV21-1 and TRBJ2-5; the DNA was not compared with TRBD2, the D call given in the table. TRBV21-1 counts as a pseudogene. This CDR3 has 13 residues. This CDR3 is CASSSRGRETQYF. The CDR3 DNA reads TGTGCCAGCAGCTCCCGGGGGAGGGAGACCCAGTACTTC.

The chain combines TRBV25-1 with TRBJ2-7; 8 nucleotides match TRBD2. V lost 6 bases and J lost 7; bases outside the gene matches: 20. This CDR3 contains 17 residues. Germline V gene sequence: CDR1 MGHDK, CDR2 SYGVNS. The CDR3 DNA reads as TGTGCCAGCAGGCAGGGCTCGGTTGGGACTAGTATGAAGGAGCAGTACTTC. Translating it yields CASRQGSVGTSMKEQYF.

The chain recombines TRBV19 with TRBJ2-5, with TRBD2 matching over 8 bases. J gave up 5 bases and V 3 bases, and 5 bases lay outside the gene matches. The CDR3 loop spans 14 amino acids. Germline values: CDR1 LNHDA, CDR2 SQIVND (reference sequence). CDR3 bases: TGTGCCAGTAGTATCCCGGGAGGGTTGGAGACCCAGTACTTC. Translation gives CASSIPGGLETQYF.

The chain combines TRBV18 with TRBJ1-1; no definite D call. The germline V gene encodes CDR1 KGHSH and CDR2 LQKENI. There are 13 residues in the CDR3. With 3 bases removed from V and 8 bases from J, the gap between germline ends came to 13 bases. The chain's CDR3 is CASSPTAAKEAFF. CDR3 coding DNA: TGTGCCAGCTCACCTACGGCGGCAAAGGAAGCTTTCTTT. The full variable domain, rest sourced from reference TRBV18 and TRBJ1-1, is NAGVMQNPRHLVRRRGQEARLRCSPMKGHSHVYWYRQLPEEGLKFMVYLQKENIIDESGMPKERFSAEFPKEGPSILRIQQVVRGDSAAYFCASSPTAAKEAFFGQGTRLTVV.

The rearrangement uses TRBV7-8 and TRBJ2-4; 7 bases are a match to TRBD1. Germline V gene sequence: CDR1 SGHVS, CDR2 FQNEAQ. The CDR3 loop spans 16 amino acids. Germline trimming cut 4 bases from V and 8 bases from J; bases unmatched to any gene: 14. CDR3 in amino acids: CASSYQGTVKGDIQYF. The CDR3 DNA sequence: TGTGCCAGCAGCTACCAGGGGACAGTGAAGGGGGACATTCAGTACTTC.

The chain combines TRBV14 with TRBJ1-2; 8 nucleotides agree with TRBD1. V was clipped by 0 bases and J by 14 bases; unmatched bases: 8. CDR3 size: 13 residues. Germline CDR1 reads SGHDN; CDR2 reads FVKESK. This CDR3 reads CASSQDHVTGGTF. CDR3 DNA: TGTGCCAGCAGCCAAGATCATGTAACAGGGGGTACCTTC.

Worth noting for this clone: A read error may account for a junction end that differs from germline. The V gene is TRBV7-8, the J gene TRBJ2-3; no reliable D call. The CDR3 loop spans 15 amino acids. The germline V gene encodes CDR1 SGHVS and CDR2 FQNEAQ. The CDR3 DNA reads as TGTGCCAGCAACTTAGGAGCGACTTACACAGATACGCAGTATTTT. Its protein is CASNLGATYTDTQYF.

The chain recombines TRBV18 with TRBJ2-7; 7 positions match TRBD2. The CDR3 extends over 15 amino acids. Germline CDR1 reads KGHSH; CDR2 reads LQKENI. The J segment lost 6 bases and the V segment lost 4 bases, leaving 12 bases of the junction unmatched. DNA of the CDR3: TGTGCCAGCTCACGATCCGGGGTAGCGGGTGTCGAGCAGTACTTC. It is translated as CASSRSGVAGVEQYF.

This chain links TRBV7-9 with TRBJ2-1; 9 bases map to TRBD1. The CDR3 extends over 16 amino acids. Germline lookup yields CDR1 SEHNR and CDR2 FQNEAQ (reference sequence). V was pared by 5 bases and J by 6 bases, with 11 bases of the junction left unmatched. The CDR3 DNA reads as TGTGCCAGCAGCCGACGAGCCGGGACAGGGAGCAATGAGCAGTTCTTC. Translating it yields CASSRRAGTGSNEQFF.

This clone was counted a few times. The chain has TRBV7-6 and TRBJ2-7; perhaps D is TRBD1 or TRBD2 (5 bases each). Germline CDR1 reads SGHVS; CDR2 reads FNYEAQ. The length of the CDR3 is 13 residues. Trimming shortened V by 0 bases and J by 5 bases, and 8 bases separated the two germline ends. In DNA, the CDR3 is TGTGCCAGCAGCTTAGCGGTGGGACACGAGCAGTACTTC. Translated, it gives CASSLAVGHEQYF.

The V and J genes are TRBV19 and TRBJ2-3, with D tentatively TRBD2 (6 bases). Trimming left V 1 base short and J 6 bases short, with 14 bases between. CDR1 is LNHDA, CDR2 SQIVND, per germline (reference sequence). The CDR3 runs 15 residues. CDR3 in amino acids: CASSIGVSGGDTQYF. As DNA, the CDR3 is TGTGCCAGTAGTATAGGGGTTAGCGGCGGGGATACGCAGTATTTT.

DNA for the CDR3: TGTGCCAGCAGCTTAAGGCGGAGTTTGGATCCGGGGGATACGCAGTATTTT. Translation gives CASSLRRSLDPGDTQYF. The rearrangement uses TRBV7-9 and TRBJ2-3; a possible D gene is TRBD2 (5 bases). The germline V gene encodes CDR1 SEHNR and CDR2 FQNEAQ (reference sequence). V gave up 2 bases and J gave up 6 bases, with 21 bases separating them. The CDR3 extends over 17 amino acids.

The chain combines TRBV5-1 with TRBJ2-6; TRBD1 aligns across 9 bases. Per the germline V gene, CDR1 is SGHRS and CDR2 is YFSETQ. The CDR3 loop spans 17 amino acids. V gave up 4 bases and J gave up 1 base; unmatched junction bases: 6. The CDR3 DNA follows: TGCGCCAGCAGCGGAGGGACAGGGCGGTCTGGGGCCAACGTCCTGACTTTC. Residues: CASSGGTGRSGANVLTF.

The genes are TRBV5-4 and TRBJ2-5; D possibly corresponds to TRBD2 (5 bases). This CDR3 comprises 14 residues. Germline-derived CDR1 and CDR2 are SGHNT and YYREEE (reference sequence). Between the trimmed V and J ends, which lost 0 bases and 4 bases, there was a span of 10 bases. In nucleotides, the CDR3 is TGTGCCAGCAGCTTGGAGGGCCGGGGAGAGACCCAGTACTTC. Translation gives CASSLEGRGETQYF.

This chain uses TRBV5-4 with TRBJ2-4, with 10 bases that match TRBD1. Germline values: CDR1 SGHNT, CDR2 YYREEE (reference sequence). The V and J ends lost 4 bases and 8 bases, in that order; junction bases with no gene match: 9. The CDR3 length is 15 residues. The CDR3 sequence: CASSITTGGIDIQYF. DNA for the CDR3: TGTGCCAGCAGCATAACGACAGGGGGCATCGACATTCAGTACTTC.

The chain is built from TRBV19 and TRBJ2-5, with D unclear. Germline V gene data show CDR1 as LNHDA and CDR2 as SQIVND (reference sequence). The CDR3 runs to 15 residues. Deletions cut 3 bases from V and 5 bases from J, with 16 bases between. CDR3 nucleotides: TGTGCCAGTAGTATGTTGGGCCTAGGATCGGAGACCCAGTACTTC. Translating gives CASSMLGLGSETQYF.

Only a few counts were recorded for this clone. V is TRBV6-6 and J is TRBJ2-1, with D perhaps matching TRBD1 (8 bases). There are 15 residues in the CDR3. Per germline, CDR1 MNHNY and CDR2 SVGAGI (reference sequence). V lost 0 bases, J lost 9 bases, and 15 bases lay in between. This chain's CDR3 is CASSYSGGTGAEQFF. The CDR3 DNA is TGTGCCAGCAGTTACTCGGGGGGGACAGGTGCTGAGCAGTTCTTC.

This rearrangement joins TRBV2 to TRBJ2-3; 13 nucleotides align to TRBD2. CDR1 is SNHLY, CDR2 FYNNEI, per germline. J was trimmed by 0 bases and V by 8 bases; bases with no gene match: 11. This CDR3 has 18 residues. CDR3: CASARRTSGRRSTDTQYF. The CDR3 DNA sequence: TGTGCCAGCGCCCGACGGACTAGCGGGAGAAGAAGCACAGATACGCAGTATTTT.

This clone was observed a handful of times. The V gene is TRBV6-6, the J gene TRBJ1-1; no clear D. CDR1 is MNHNY and CDR2 is SVGAGI in the germline V gene (reference sequence). Deletions cut 6 bases from V and 2 bases from J, with 4 bases between. This CDR3 is 11 amino acids long. CDR3 DNA: TGTGCCAGCAGGAGAAACACTGAAGCTTTCTTT. Translated, it gives CASRRNTEAFF.

The gene calls are TRBV7-3 and TRBJ2-1; D assignment may be TRBD1 or TRBD2 (5 bases each). The germline CDR1 and CDR2 sequences are SGHTA and FQGTGA. CDR3 length equals 14 residues. Trimming pared 4 bases from V and 6 bases from J, leaving 13 bases between. CDR3 sequence: CASSSGPPGNEQFF. CDR3 sequence (DNA): TGTGCCAGCAGCTCGGGACCTCCGGGCAATGAGCAGTTCTTC.

V usage is TRBV25-1 and J usage is TRBJ1-2; 8 bases line up with TRBD1. CDR1 MGHDK and CDR2 SYGVNS come from the germline V gene. Trimming took 3 bases from V and 4 from J; bases not matched to a gene: 7. This CDR3 is 15 amino acids long. The CDR3 is CASSDRGHYSYGYTF. The CDR3 nucleotides are TGTGCCAGCAGTGACAGGGGGCATTATAGCTATGGCTACACCTTC.

The chain employs TRBV9 and TRBJ2-1, with 8 bases lining up with TRBD2. CDR1 and CDR2 from the germline V gene are SGDLS and YYNGEE. CDR3 length: 14 residues. The ends lost 4 bases at V and 2 bases at J; junction bases unmatched: 2. The CDR3 spells CASSPGGTYNEQFF. Here the CDR3 DNA reads TGTGCCAGCAGCCCGGGAGGGACCTACAATGAGCAGTTCTTC. The full variable domain, its missing parts supplied by reference TRBV9 and TRBJ2-1, is DSGVTQTPKHLITATGQRVTLRCSPRSGDLSVYWYQQSLDQGLQFLIQYYNGEERAKGNILERFSAQQFPDLHSELNLSSLELGDSALYFCASSPGGTYNEQFFGPGTRLTVL.

The chain links TRBV28 to TRBJ2-7; D not certain. Germline CDR1 MDHEN, CDR2 SYDVKM. The V end was cut by 3 bases, the J end by 2 bases, with 8 bases between. The CDR3 covers 13 residues. In nucleotides, the CDR3 is TGTGCCAGCAGTTTGAAGATACCCTACGAGCAGTACTTC. It yields the protein CASSLKIPYEQYF. The complete variable domain, with remaining parts taken from reference TRBV28 and TRBJ2-7, reads DVKVTQSSRYLVKRTGEKVFLECVQDMDHENMFWYRQDPGLGLRLIYFSYDVKMKEKGDIPEGYSVSREKKERFSLILESASTNQTSMYLCASSLKIPYEQYFGPGTRLTVT.

This clone was found a few times. The chain joins TRBV16 to TRBJ2-7; D ambiguous. Looked up from germline, CDR1 is KGHSY and CDR2 is FQNENV. V lost 4 bases to trimming and J lost 7 bases, with 11 bases between them. CDR3 length: 12 amino acids. The CDR3: CASSPRLWEQYF. DNA of the CDR3: TGTGCCAGCAGCCCGCGGCTTTGGGAGCAGTACTTC.

This clone came up once. The rearrangement uses TRBV7-8 and TRBJ2-7; D gene ambiguous. Per germline, CDR1 SGHVS and CDR2 FQNEAQ. The CDR3 length is 13 residues. Trimming stripped 1 base from V and 3 bases from J, with 7 bases between. The CDR3 is CASSLGGNYEQYF. CDR3 in DNA: TGTGCCAGCAGCTTAGGGGGTAACTACGAGCAGTACTTC.

The chain uses TRBV12-2 and TRBJ2-1; the table's D call TRBD1 went unverified against the DNA. TRBV12-2 is listed as a pseudogene. The CDR3 covers 14 residues. The CDR3 region has the DNA TGTGCAAGTCGCTTGACCTTGACAGGGCCAAGGAAGTTCTTC. This sequence encodes CASRLTLTGPRKFF.

This clone was detected once. This chain links TRBV27 with TRBJ1-5; D gene ambiguous. The CDR3 is made up of 14 amino acids. V was clipped by 6 bases and J by 0 bases, with 9 bases between them. Per germline, CDR1 MNHEY and CDR2 SMNVEV (reference sequence). The CDR3 nucleotides are TGTGCCAGCAGACTGACACTTAGCAATCAGCCCCAGCATTTT. This codes for CASRLTLSNQPQHF.

The chain carries TRBV19 and TRBJ2-3; D assignment may be TRBD1 or TRBD2 (5 bases each). This CDR3 has 14 residues. Germline V gene lookup returns CDR1 LNHDA and CDR2 SQIVND (reference sequence). The V end was cut by 6 bases, the J end by 6 bases, with 16 bases between. The CDR3 DNA sequence: TGTGCCAGTAGGTTTAGGGGACCCCTGGATACGCAGTATTTT. Its translation is CASRFRGPLDTQYF.